This TCR beta chain stems from a study of T cells in Graves' hyperthyroidism and ophthalmopathy. Researchers took RNA transcripts and amplified the TCR beta CDR3 regions from them. The primer set for the first-round RT-PCR of the TCR CDR3 was HTBI. TCRdb reprocessed the multiplex PCR reads via MiXCR and lists one record per CDR3 protein. The sample consists of about 96,000 distinct CDR3 sequences, 51% of them appearing once. Looked up from germline, CDR1 is SEHNR and CDR2 is FQNEAQ (reference sequence). The CDR3 is 15 amino acids. V lost 0 bases and J lost 7; bases outside the gene matches: 6. With a duration under 2 months, the hyperthyroidism was newly diagnosed in patients aged 18 to 65. PBMCs were derived from around 10 ml fresh peripheral blood.

The sequence derives from a woman in her forties with Graves' hyperthyroidism. The rearrangement uses TRBV7-9 and TRBJ2-3; 8 nucleotides agree with TRBD1. The specimen was blood. CDR3 region: CASSLADRGKHTQYF. CDR3 DNA sequence: TGTGCCAGCAGCTTAGCTGACAGGGGTAAACATACGCAGTATTTT.